This T cell receptor beta chain was identified during a study of shared clonotypes between healthy human individuals. Findings of the study overall: An anticipated effect of sequencing depth on clonotype sharing among donors was recognized.

Trimming at V came to 6 bases and at J to 5 bases, leaving 4 bases not matched to a gene. Germline-derived CDR1 and CDR2 are SQVTM and ANQGSEA. The CDR3 consists of 12 residues. Replicate PCRs run on unsorted PBMC used around 0.3 ug DNA, which was approximately 30,000 T cell genomes. Profiling relied on immunoSEQ multiplex PCR, and the TCRdb table lists in-frame clones only, not all of them. The sample carries fewer than 600,000 clones, 60% to 80% recorded once. Details on this clone: Its antigen is currently unknown.

The sample taken for sequencing was PBMCs. The clonotype originates from a woman aged 40 to 49 in good health. Some clones in this sample may be carry-over from other donors' samples. The chain uses TRBV29-1 and TRBJ1-1, with 9 bases matching TRBD1. The CDR3 DNA is TGCAGCGTGGGACAGGGTGCGACTGAAGCTTTCTTT. Translated, it gives CSVGQGATEAFF.